The T cell receptor (beta chain) under discussion was sequenced for a study of T cell repertoires in cytomegalovirus infection. About this clonotype: Its antigen remains unknown.

MiXCR, applied by TCRdb to the reads, yields one record per CDR3 protein. Of some 62,000 distinct CDR3 sequences detected, just over 20% appear once; the ten largest clones hold under 85%. The CDR3 runs to 16 residues. Germline loops: CDR1 MGHRA, CDR2 YSYEKL. Trimming cost V 1 base and J 14 bases, with 23 bases left between them. This chain joins TRBV4-1 and TRBJ1-4; D possibly corresponds to TRBD1 (6 bases). The specimen comprised CD8+ T cells from cultured PBMCs, sampled from culture after CMV antigen stimulation. This clonotype originated in a human donor in good health (CMV status not recorded). Some clones in this sample may be carry-over from other donors' samples. Written as DNA, the CDR3 is TGCGCCAGCAGCCAAGGATATAAAAGGGCGGGGGACAATCTGTTTTTT. Translated, it gives CASSQGYKRAGDNLFF.